This T cell receptor (beta chain) was sequenced during a study of OX40 agonist ivuxolimab in advanced cancers. Study-wide results and limits: Blood T cells, both CD4+ and CD8+, expanded clonally by week 6 at 0.1 to 3.0 mg/kg. Expanded peripheral T cells had an undetermined antigen specificity.

Note on this clone: What it binds is unknown.

TCRdb's copy holds only in-frame clones and misses some; the assay was immunoSEQ multiplex PCR. The sample holds some 100,000 clones, about nine tenths seen once. The CDR3 totals 14 residues. Between the trimmed V and J ends, which lost 7 bases and 4 bases, there was a span of 16 bases. Germline loops: CDR1 LNHDA, CDR2 SQIVND (reference sequence). The chain recombines TRBV19 with TRBJ1-2; D perhaps matches TRBD1 (6 bases). This receptor was obtained from an adult with an advanced solid tumor such as melanoma, head and neck, liver or kidney cancer. The input for sequencing was CD4+ or CD8+ T cells sorted from blood, taken in a trial of the OX40 agonist ivuxolimab. CDR3 residues: CASKSSQGRYGYTF. The CDR3 region has the DNA TGTGCCAGTAAATCCTCCCAGGGGCGCTATGGCTACACCTTC. The whole variable domain, filled in from reference TRBV19 and TRBJ1-2, reads DGGITQSPKYLFRKEGQNVTLSCEQNLNHDAMYWYRQDPGQGLRLIYYSQIVNDFQKGDIAEGYSVSREKKESFPLTVTSAQKNPTAFYLCASKSSQGRYGYTFGSGTRLTVV.